This TCR beta chain was captured in a study of human T cells and chemical hapten exposure. Turning to the study itself: It was small differences in pooled library volume that mainly caused per-sample TCR yields to vary. Study results and caveats: Sensitizing to DPC left TCRs with a frequency above 1 in 1000 unaltered. Controls had significantly fewer large CDR3 similarity clusters than were formed by expanded TCRs.

Each CDR3 protein is one row after TCRdb ran MiXCR on the RACE reads. This table holds 55,000 to 85,000 distinct CDR3 sequences, 9.8% found once. Time point noted: patch test 1, 2 weeks after DPC sensitization. Regarding treatment: therapeutic diphenylcyclopropenone sensitization with weekly scalp DPC. Each donor was an alopecia patient between 18 and 70 years of age who qualified for DPC. This clonotype was counted a few times. Its target is unknown. CDR1 is MGHRA and CDR2 is YSYEKL in the germline V gene. The CDR3 runs to 14 residues. Trimming shortened V by 1 base and J by 0 bases, and 6 bases separated the two germline ends.

The sequence was obtained from a woman in her 40s with alopecia areata. Some clones in this sample may be carry-over from other donors' samples. Sequencing was performed on whole blood, taken in connection with sensitization to the hapten diphenylcyclopropenone (DPC). V is TRBV4-1 and J is TRBJ2-5; D remains ambiguous. In nucleotides, the CDR3 is TGCGCCAGCAGCCAAGGGCCCCACCAAGAGACCCAGTACTTC. The encoded protein is CASSQGPHQETQYF.